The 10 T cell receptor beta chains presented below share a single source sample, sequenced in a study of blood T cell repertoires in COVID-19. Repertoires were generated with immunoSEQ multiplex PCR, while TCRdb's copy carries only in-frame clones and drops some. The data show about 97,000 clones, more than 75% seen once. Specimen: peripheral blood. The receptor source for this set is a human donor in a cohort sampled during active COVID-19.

CDR3 in DNA: TGTGCCAGCAGCTTGGACAGGGCTATCGCTGAAGCTTTCTTT. Protein sequence: CASSLDRAIAEAFF. The rearrangement uses TRBV7-3 and TRBJ1-1; TRBD1 matches 8 bases. After removal of 3 bases from V and 6 bases from J, the junction contained 6 bases not matched to a gene. This CDR3 region has 14 residues. Germline assignment: CDR1 SGHTA and CDR2 FQGTGA.

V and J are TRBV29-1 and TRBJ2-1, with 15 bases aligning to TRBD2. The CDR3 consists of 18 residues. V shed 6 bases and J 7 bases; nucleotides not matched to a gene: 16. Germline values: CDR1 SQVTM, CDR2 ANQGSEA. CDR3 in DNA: TGCAGCGTGTCGGGACTAGCGGGAGGATTGGGATTGGGAAATGAGCAGTTCTTC. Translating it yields CSVSGLAGGLGLGNEQFF.

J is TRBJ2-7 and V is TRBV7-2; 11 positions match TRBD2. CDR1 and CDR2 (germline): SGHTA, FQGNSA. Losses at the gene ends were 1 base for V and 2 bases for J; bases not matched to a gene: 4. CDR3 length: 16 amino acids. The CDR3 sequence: CASSLDGTSGTYEQYF. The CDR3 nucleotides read TGTGCCAGCAGCTTAGATGGGACTAGCGGTACCTACGAGCAGTACTTC.

The CDR3: CAIRGSGLASGELFF. The CDR3 DNA follows: TGTGCCATCAGGGGATCAGGACTAGCCTCCGGGGAGCTGTTTTTT. The V call is TRBV10-3, the J call TRBJ2-2; 8 bases are a match to TRBD2. Germline V lookup: CDR1 ENHRY, CDR2 SYGVKD. Trimming removed 6 bases from V and 6 bases from J; junction bases left unmatched: 9. The CDR3 has 15 amino acids.

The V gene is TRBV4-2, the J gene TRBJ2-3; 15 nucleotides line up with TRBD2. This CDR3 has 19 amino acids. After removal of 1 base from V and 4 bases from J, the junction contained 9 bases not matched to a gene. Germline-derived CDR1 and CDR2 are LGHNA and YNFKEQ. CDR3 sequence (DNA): TGTGCCAGCAGCCAAGCACGAAAGGGACTAGCGGGAGGTGCAGATACGCAGTATTTT. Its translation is CASSQARKGLAGGADTQYF.

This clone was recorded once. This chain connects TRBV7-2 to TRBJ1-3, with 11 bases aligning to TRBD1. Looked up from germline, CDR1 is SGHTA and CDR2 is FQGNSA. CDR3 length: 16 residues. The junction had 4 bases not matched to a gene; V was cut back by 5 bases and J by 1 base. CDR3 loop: CASSPDRGLSGNTIYF. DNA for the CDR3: TGTGCCAGCAGCCCGGACAGGGGGCTTTCTGGAAACACCATATATTTT.

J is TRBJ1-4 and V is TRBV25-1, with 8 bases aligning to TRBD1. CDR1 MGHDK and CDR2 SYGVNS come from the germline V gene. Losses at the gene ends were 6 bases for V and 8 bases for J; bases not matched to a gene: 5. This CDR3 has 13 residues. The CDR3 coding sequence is TGTGCCAGCAGAGCAGGGGGCTCGGAAAAACTGTTTTTT. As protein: CASRAGGSEKLFF.

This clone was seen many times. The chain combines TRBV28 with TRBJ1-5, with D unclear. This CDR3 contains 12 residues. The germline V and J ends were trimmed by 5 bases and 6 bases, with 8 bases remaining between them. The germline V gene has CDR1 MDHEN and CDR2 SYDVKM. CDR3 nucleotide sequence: TGTGCCAGCAGTCAAGAGGTTCAGCCCCAGCATTTT. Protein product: CASSQEVQPQHF.

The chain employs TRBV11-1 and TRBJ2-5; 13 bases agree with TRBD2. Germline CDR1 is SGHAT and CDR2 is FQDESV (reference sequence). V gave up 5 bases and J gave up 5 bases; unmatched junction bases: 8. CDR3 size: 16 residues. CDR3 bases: TGTGCCAGCAGCACTGGACTAGCGGGAGATCAGGAGACCCAGTACTTC. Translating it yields CASSTGLAGDQETQYF.

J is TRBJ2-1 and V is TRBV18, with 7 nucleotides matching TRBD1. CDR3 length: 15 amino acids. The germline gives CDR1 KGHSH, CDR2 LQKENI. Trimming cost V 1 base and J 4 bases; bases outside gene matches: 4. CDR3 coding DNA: TGTGCCAGCTCACCACTCGTGACAGGGTACAATGAGCAGTTCTTC. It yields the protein CASSPLVTGYNEQFF. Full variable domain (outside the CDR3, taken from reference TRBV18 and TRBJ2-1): NAGVMQNPRHLVRRRGQEARLRCSPMKGHSHVYWYRQLPEEGLKFMVYLQKENIIDESGMPKERFSAEFPKEGPSILRIQQVVRGDSAAYFCASSPLVTGYNEQFFGPGTRLTVL.